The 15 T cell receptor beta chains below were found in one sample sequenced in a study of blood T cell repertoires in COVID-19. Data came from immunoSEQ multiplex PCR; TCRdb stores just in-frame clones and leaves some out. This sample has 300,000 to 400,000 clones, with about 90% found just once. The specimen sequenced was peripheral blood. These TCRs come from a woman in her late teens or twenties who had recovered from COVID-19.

The CDR3 nucleotides are TGTGCCAGCAGCTTACGGGGGAATGGCTACACCTTC. The encoded protein is CASSLRGNGYTF. The chain employs TRBV11-3 and TRBJ1-2; D perhaps matches TRBD1 (5 bases). Germline assignment: CDR1 SGHNT and CDR2 YENEEA. CDR3 size: 12 residues. V lost 2 bases to trimming and J lost 6 bases, with 7 bases between them.

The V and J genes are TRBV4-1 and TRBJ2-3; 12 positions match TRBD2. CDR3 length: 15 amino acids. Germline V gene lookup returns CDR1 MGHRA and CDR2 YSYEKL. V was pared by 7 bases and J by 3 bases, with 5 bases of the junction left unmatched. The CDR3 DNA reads TGCGCCAGCACCCAGACTAGCGGGAGTACAGATACGCAGTATTTT. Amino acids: CASTQTSGSTDTQYF.

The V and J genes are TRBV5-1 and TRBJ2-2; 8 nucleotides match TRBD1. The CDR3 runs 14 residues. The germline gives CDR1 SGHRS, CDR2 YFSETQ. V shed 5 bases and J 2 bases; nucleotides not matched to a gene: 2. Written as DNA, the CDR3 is TGCGCCAGCAGGGACAGGGACAACACCGGGGAGCTGTTTTTT. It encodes CASRDRDNTGELFF.

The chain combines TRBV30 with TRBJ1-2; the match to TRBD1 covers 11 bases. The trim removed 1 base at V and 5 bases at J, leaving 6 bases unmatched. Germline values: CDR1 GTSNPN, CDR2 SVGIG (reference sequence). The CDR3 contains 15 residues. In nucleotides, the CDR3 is TGTGCCTGGAGTGACCCGGGACAGGGGGTTTATGGCTACACCTTC. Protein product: CAWSDPGQGVYGYTF.

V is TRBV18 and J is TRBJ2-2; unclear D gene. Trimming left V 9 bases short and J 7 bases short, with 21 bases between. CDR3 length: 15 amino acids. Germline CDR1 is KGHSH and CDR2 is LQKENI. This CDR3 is CASSKSSPLLGELFF. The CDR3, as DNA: TGTGCCAGTTCAAAGAGTAGCCCACTTCTCGGGGAGCTGTTTTTT.

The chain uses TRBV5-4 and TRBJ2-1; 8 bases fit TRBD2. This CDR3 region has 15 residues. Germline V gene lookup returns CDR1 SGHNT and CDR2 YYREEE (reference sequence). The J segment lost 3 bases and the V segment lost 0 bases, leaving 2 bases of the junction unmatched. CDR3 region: CASSLGSGDYNEQFF. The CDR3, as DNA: TGTGCCAGCAGCTTGGGTAGCGGGGACTACAATGAGCAGTTCTTC.

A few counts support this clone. CDR3 sequence: CASSSWTPEGPGAYNEQFF. CDR3 nucleotides: TGCGCCAGCAGCTCGTGGACACCCGAAGGACCTGGGGCCTACAATGAGCAGTTCTTC. The rearrangement uses TRBV5-1 and TRBJ2-1, with a tentative D call TRBD1 (5 bases). Germline assignment: CDR1 SGHRS and CDR2 YFSETQ. This CDR3 contains 19 residues. V was cut by 3 bases and J by 2 bases, with 24 bases left in between.

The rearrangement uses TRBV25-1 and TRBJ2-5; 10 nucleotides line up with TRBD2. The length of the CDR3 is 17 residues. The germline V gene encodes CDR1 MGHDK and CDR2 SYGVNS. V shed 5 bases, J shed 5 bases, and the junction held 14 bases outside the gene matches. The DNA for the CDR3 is TGTGCCAGCAGTAGGACTAGCGGACTACCCATGGGGGAGACCCAGTACTTC. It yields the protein CASSRTSGLPMGETQYF.

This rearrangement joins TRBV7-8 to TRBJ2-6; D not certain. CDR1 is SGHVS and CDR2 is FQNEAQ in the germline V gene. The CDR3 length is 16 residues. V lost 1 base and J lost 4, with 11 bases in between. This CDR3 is CASSLGGPGGANVLTF. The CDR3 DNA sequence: TGTGCCAGCAGCTTAGGTGGCCCCGGGGGGGCCAACGTCCTGACTTTC.

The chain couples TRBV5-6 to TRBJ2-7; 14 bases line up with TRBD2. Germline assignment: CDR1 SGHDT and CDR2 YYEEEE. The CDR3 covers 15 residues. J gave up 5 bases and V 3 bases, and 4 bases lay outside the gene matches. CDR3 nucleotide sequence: TGTGCCAGCAGCTCGACTAGCGGGAGGGCCCACGAGCAGTACGTC. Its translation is CASSSTSGRAHEQYV.

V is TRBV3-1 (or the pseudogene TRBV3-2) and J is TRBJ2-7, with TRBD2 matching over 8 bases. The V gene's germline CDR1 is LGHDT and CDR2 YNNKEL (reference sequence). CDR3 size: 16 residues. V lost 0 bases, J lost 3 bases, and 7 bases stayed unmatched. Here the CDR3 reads CASSQDLREANYEQYV. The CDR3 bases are TGTGCCAGCAGCCAAGATCTGCGGGAGGCAAACTACGAGCAGTACGTC.

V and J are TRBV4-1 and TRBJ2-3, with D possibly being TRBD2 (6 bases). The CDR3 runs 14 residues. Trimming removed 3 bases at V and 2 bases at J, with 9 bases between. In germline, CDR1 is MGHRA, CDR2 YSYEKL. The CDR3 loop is CASSQGLVTDTQYF. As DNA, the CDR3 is TGCGCCAGCAGCCAGGGACTCGTCACAGATACGCAGTATTTT.

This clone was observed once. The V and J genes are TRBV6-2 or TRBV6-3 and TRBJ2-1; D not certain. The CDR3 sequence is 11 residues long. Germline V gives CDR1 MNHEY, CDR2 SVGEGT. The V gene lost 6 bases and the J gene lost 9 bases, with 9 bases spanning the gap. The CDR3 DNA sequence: TGTGCCAGCAGCGCCGGTCCTGAGCAGTTCTTC. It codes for CASSAGPEQFF.

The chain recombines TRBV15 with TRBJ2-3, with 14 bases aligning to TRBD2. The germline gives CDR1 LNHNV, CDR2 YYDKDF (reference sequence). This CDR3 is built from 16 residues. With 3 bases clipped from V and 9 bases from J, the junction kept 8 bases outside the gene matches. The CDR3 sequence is CATSSDRGLAGDTQYF. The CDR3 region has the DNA TGTGCCACCAGCAGTGATAGGGGACTAGCGGGAGACACGCAGTATTTT.

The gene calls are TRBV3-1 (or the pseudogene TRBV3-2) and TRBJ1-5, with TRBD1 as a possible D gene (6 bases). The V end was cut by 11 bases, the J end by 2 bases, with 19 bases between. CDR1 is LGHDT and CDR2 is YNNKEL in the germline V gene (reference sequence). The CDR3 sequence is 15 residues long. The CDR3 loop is CAPPEIQGRNQPQHF. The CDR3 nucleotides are TGTGCCCCCCCGGAGATACAGGGCCGCAATCAGCCCCAGCATTTT.